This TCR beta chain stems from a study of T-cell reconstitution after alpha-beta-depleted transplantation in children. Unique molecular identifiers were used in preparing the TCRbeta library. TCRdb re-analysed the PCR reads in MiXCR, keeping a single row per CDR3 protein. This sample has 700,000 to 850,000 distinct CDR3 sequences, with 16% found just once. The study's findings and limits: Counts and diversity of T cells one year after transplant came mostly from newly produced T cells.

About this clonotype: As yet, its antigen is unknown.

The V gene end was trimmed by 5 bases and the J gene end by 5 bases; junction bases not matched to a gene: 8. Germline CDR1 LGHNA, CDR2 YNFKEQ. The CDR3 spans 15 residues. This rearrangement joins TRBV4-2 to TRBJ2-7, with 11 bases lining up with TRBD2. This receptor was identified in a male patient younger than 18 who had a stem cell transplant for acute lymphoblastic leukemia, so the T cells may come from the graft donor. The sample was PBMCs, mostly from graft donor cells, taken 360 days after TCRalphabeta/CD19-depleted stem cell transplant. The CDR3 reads CASSSLAGETDEQYF. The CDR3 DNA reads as TGTGCCAGCAGCTCACTAGCGGGAGAGACGGACGAGCAGTACTTC.